A selection of T cell receptor beta chains follows, all from one sample in a study of T cell repertoires in cytomegalovirus infection. For these receptors, no antigen is known. Using its own MiXCR run on the reads, TCRdb lists one record per CDR3 protein. The sample carries roughly 800,000 distinct CDR3 sequences, around 29% recorded once. This specimen was cultured CD8+ T cells from PBMCs, taken from culture after CMV antigen stimulation. The receptors here all came from a human donor in good health (CMV status not recorded). Some clones in this sample may be carry-over from other donors' samples. Each CDR3 is given with its conserved first and last residue. A D gene is named only where the DNA matches it firmly. Size values are once, few and many counts, or a class for expanded clones, and some rows have none.

TRBJ1-3,TRBV7-9,NA,16,few,CASSGWGMSSGNTIYF,TGTGCCAGCAGCGGGTGGGGCATGAGCTCTGGAAACACCATATATTTT
TRBJ2-3,TRBV10-3,TRBD2,15,NA,CAISERGELTDTQYF,TGTGCCATCAGTGAGCGGGGGGAACTCACAGATACGCAGTATTTT
TRBJ1-6,TRBV19,NA,13,NA,CASTFGTNSPLHF,TGTGCCAGTACGTTTGGCACTAATTCACCCCTCCACTTT
TRBJ2-1,TRBV6-5,TRBD2,16,NA,CASSLLAGGVYNEQFF,TGTGCCAGCAGTCTTCTAGCGGGGGGCGTGTACAATGAGCAGTTCTTC
TRBJ2-1,TRBV2,TRBD2,14,NA,CASTGTSGVNEQFF,TGTGCCAGCACCGGGACTAGCGGGGTCAATGAGCAGTTCTTC
TRBJ2-1,TRBV11-1,TRBD1,16,NA,CASSLGGQGAYNEQFF,TGTGCCAGCAGCTTAGGGGGACAGGGTGCCTACAATGAGCAGTTCTTC
TRBJ1-6,TRBV5-4,TRBD1,17,NA,CASSPGQGSSYNSPLHF,TGTGCCAGCAGCCCCGGACAGGGGAGCTCCTATAATTCACCCCTCCACTTT
TRBJ1-5,TRBV7-6,NA,15,NA,CASSLNRDDNQPQHF,TGTGCCAGCAGCTTAAACAGGGACGACAATCAGCCCCAGCATTTT
TRBJ2-1,TRBV20-1,NA,14,NA,CSARGGDYYNEQFF,TGCAGTGCTAGAGGCGGTGATTACTACAATGAGCAGTTCTTC
TRBJ1-1,TRBV27,NA,11,NA,CASAWRAEAFF,TGTGCCAGCGCGTGGAGGGCGGAAGCTTTCTTT
TRBJ1-3,TRBV27,NA,15,few,CASSPLAGTGNTIYF,TGTGCCAGCAGCCCCCTCGCAGGGACTGGAAACACCATATATTTT
TRBJ2-3,TRBV11-2,NA,16,few,CASSLLASLSTDTQYF,TGTGCCAGCAGCTTGCTAGCCTCTCTGAGCACAGATACGCAGTATTTT
TRBJ1-2,TRBV27,NA,14,NA,CASSPRGLLYGYTF,TGTGCCAGCAGTCCTAGGGGTCTTCTTTATGGCTACACCTTC
TRBJ1-4,TRBV7-6,NA,11,many,CASSPGVELFF,TGTGCCAGCAGCCCGGGGGTGGAACTGTTTTTT